This T cell receptor beta chain is from a study of blood T cell repertoires in COVID-19 (dated by TCRdb to the early 2020s). A note on the overall study: Samples covering the acute and convalescent phases of COVID-19 were provided by collaborators in the United States, Italy and Spain. The material from the prospective study consisted of cDNA or gDNA derived from T cells, B-cell-depleted T cells, or PBMCs. The dataset comprised deeply sampled blood TCRbeta repertoires from subjects exposed to, actively infected with, or recovered from COVID-19. The repertoires were released in a freely available public database intended as a resource for research on the immune response to SARS-CoV-2. Samples came from the ongoing ImmuneRACE study (first 160 participants) plus 1,254 subjects from 6 global collaborators. Sample metadata almost always included a de-identified subject ID, COVID-19 status, age in years and sex. Where available, HLA class I and class II types were obtained from metadata supplied by the sample provider rather than from assay-based typing. Here is what the overall study found, with its caveats: The amount of clinical and demographic metadata varied by source and participant and was provided uncurated.

CDR1 SGHTA and CDR2 FQGNSA are derived from the germline V gene. The CDR3 has 14 amino acids, counting the end cysteine and phenylalanine. The read is trimmed to its CDR3 DNA, 42 bases read in frame from base 1. The V end gives up 5 bases and the J end 7 bases, leaving 11 bases in the junction not matched to a gene. The collaborating institutions used their own protocols to collect whole blood in K2EDTA tubes. For TCRbeta analysis, collaborators shipped samples in one of three forms: frozen whole blood, isolated PBMCs, or DNA extracted from either of those sample types. TCRbeta CDR3 regions were amplified from genomic DNA by means of the immunoSEQ Assay, a bias-controlled multiplex PCR. On the authors' methods: The number of nucleated cells in each sample was estimated by amplification of reference gene primers within the assay. To quantify the absolute abundance of each unique TCRbeta CDR3 rearrangement, sequence reads were collapsed and filtered. For each sample, productive Simpson clonality was calculated as the square root of Simpson's diversity index over productive rearrangements. TCRdb took over this immuneACCESS table, retaining in-frame rearrangements with V and J assigned. Such tables are incomplete; in checked studies, under half of the missing clones stem from an unresolved V gene, and the remainder is unexplained. Clonal size and the V and J genes are those of that table, whereas D and trimming came from the DNA. Recorded for this sample are over 130,000 clones; roughly 90% of them occurred a single time. The biggest ten clones account for less than 4.5% of the sample.

As for this clone: Its antigen is unknown. There are no base qualities to consult, and no much larger clone falls within one base.

Input material: peripheral blood. The rearranged segments are TRBV7-2 and TRBJ2-7; 7 bases in the junction line up with TRBD2. The TCR was taken from a woman aged 55-69 years with active or convalescent COVID-19. The bases are TGTGCCAGCAGCCGTGGCGGGGGAGATTGGGAGCAGTACTTC. It codes for CASSRGGGDWEQYF.